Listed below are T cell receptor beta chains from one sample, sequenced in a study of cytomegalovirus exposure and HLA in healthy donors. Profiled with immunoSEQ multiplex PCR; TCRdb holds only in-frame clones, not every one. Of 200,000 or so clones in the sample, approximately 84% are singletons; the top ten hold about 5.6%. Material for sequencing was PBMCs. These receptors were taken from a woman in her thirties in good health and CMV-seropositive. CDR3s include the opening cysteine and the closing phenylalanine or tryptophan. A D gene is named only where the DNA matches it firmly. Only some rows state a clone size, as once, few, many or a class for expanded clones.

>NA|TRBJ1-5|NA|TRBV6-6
TGTGCCAGCAGCTTAGTCCGCCGGGGTAGCCAGCCCCAGCATTTT
CASSLVRRGSQPQHF
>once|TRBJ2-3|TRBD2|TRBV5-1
TGCGCCAGCAGCTTGGATGGCGGGGGGGTCACAGATACGCAGTATTTT
CASSLDGGGVTDTQYF
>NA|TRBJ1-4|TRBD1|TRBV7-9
TGTGCCAGCAGCGCACAGGGGCGTGAAAAACTGTTTTTT
CASSAQGREKLFF
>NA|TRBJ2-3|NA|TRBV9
TGTGCCAGCAGCGTAGACTCATCTAGCACAGATACGCAGTATTTT
CASSVDSSSTDTQYF
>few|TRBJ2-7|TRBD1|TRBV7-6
TGTGCCAGCAGCGCACCGGGACAGGGAGGATCCTACGAGCAGTACTTC
CASSAPGQGGSYEQYF
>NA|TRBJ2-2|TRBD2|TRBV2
TGTGCCACCGAGCGGGAGCGTAGCACCGGGGAGCTGTTTTTT
CATERERSTGELFF
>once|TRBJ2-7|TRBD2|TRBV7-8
TGTGCCAGCAGCCCACTCCAGACTAGCGGGGAGCAGTACTTC
CASSPLQTSGEQYF
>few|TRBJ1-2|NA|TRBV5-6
TGTGCCAGCAGCTTGACGTACAAGTCCGCTCATGGCTACACCTTC
CASSLTYKSAHGYTF
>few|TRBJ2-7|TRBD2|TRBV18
TGTGCCAGCTCACCCGGACTAGCGGGAGGGCAAAGTCGCGAGCAGTACTTC
CASSPGLAGGQSREQYF
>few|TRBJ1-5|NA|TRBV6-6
TGTGCCAGCAGTTACGCGGGGGGTAGCAATCAGCCCCAGCATTTT
CASSYAGGSNQPQHF
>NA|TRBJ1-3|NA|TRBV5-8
TGTGCCAGCAGCTTGTCGGGAGTCTCTGGAAACACCATATATTTT
CASSLSGVSGNTIYF
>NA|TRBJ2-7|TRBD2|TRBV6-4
TGTGCCAGCAGCAGACTAGCGGGGCCCTACGAGCAGTACTTC
CASSRLAGPYEQYF
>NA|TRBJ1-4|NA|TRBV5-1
TGCGCCAGCAGCTTGAAGTCAGGGCTTTTAACTAATGAAAAACTGTTTTTT
CASSLKSGLLTNEKLFF
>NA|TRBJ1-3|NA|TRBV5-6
TGTGCCAGCAGCGGTATACGAGGCAACACCATATATTTT
CASSGIRGNTIYF
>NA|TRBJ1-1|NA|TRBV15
TGTGCCACCAGCAGAGAGGAAGGCAGCGGGAACACTGAAGCTTTCTTT
CATSREEGSGNTEAFF
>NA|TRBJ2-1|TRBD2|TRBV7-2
TGTGCCAGCAGCTTGATAGCGGGACTGTACAATGAGCAGTTCTTC
CASSLIAGLYNEQFF
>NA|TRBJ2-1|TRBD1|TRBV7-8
TGTGCCAGCAGCACCGACAGGGCCTACAATGAGCAGTTCTTC
CASSTDRAYNEQFF
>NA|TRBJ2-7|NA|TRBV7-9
TGTGCCAGCAGCTTAGCCACATATCCCGCCTACGAGCAGTACTTC
CASSLATYPAYEQYF
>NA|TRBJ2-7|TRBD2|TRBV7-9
TGTGCCAGCAGCTTAGCGTTAGCGGGGGTCTTTTACGAGCAGTACTTC
CASSLALAGVFYEQYF
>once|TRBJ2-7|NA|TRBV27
TGTGCCAGCAGTTTATCGTCCAGGGATCCCAGGCAGTACTTC
CASSLSSRDPRQYF
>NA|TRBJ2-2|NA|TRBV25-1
TGTGCCAGCAGGCCTCCGGGACTTGCTGGATCCGGGGAGCTGTTTTTT
CASRPPGLAGSGELFF
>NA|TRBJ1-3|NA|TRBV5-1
TGCGCCAGCACCTTAACAGGCCGCTCTGGAAACACCATATATTTT
CASTLTGRSGNTIYF
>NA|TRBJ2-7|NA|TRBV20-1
TGCAGTGCTCTGCAGGGCGGAGAGCAGTACTTC
CSALQGGEQYF
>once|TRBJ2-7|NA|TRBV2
TGTGCCAGCAGTGCGAACAGGGTCTACGAGCAGTACTTC
CASSANRVYEQYF
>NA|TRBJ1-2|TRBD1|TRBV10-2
TGCGCCAGCAGTACAGGGGGCGCGGAGAACTATGGCTACACCTTC
CASSTGGAENYGYTF
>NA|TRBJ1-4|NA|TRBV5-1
TGCGCCAGCAGCGCAAGATCGGCAACTAATGAAAAACTGTTTTTT
CASSARSATNEKLFF
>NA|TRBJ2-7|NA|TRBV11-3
TGTGCCAGCAGCTTAGAACAGGGCCCAACCTACGAGCAGTACTTC
CASSLEQGPTYEQYF
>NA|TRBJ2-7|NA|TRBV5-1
TGCGCCAGCAGCCCGTGGGGGGAAAACCTCTACGAGCAGTACTTC
CASSPWGENLYEQYF
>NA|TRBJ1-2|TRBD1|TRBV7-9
TGTGCCAGCAGCCCCAGACAGGGTGAGAGCGGCTACACCTTC
CASSPRQGESGYTF
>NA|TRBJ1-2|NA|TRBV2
TGTGCCAGCAGTGATCAGGGTAAAGGCTACACCTTC
CASSDQGKGYTF
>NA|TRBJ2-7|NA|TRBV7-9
TGTGCCAGCAGCCCCCCTCTTAGTGAGGGCGAGCAGTACTTC
CASSPPLSEGEQYF
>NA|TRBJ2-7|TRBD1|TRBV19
TGTGCCAGTAGTATAGCCGACAGGGGGCGCGACCACGAGCAGTACTTC
CASSIADRGRDHEQYF
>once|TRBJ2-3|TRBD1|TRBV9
TGTGCCAGCAGCACGCCAGGGGGCACGCAGTATTTT
CASSTPGGTQYF
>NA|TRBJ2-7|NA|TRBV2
TGTGCCAGCAGACTAGAGTACGAGCAGTACTTC
CASRLEYEQYF
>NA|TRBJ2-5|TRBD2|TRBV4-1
TGCGCCAGCAGCCAAGAAGGCGCCGGCGGGGGGCAACGTTACTACCAAGAGACCCAGTACTTC
CASSQEGAGGGQRYYQETQYF
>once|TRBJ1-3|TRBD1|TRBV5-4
TGTGCCAGCAGCCACAGACAGGGGGAGGGAAACACCATATATTTT
CASSHRQGEGNTIYF
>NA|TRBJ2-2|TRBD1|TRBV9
TGTGCCAGCAGCCCGGGACAGGGTGGGAGGGAGCTGTTTTTT
CASSPGQGGRELFF
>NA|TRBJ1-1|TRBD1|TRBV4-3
TGCGCCAGCAGCCAGGTACAGGGGTACACTGAAGCTTTCTTT
CASSQVQGYTEAFF
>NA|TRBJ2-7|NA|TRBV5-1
TGCGCCAGCAGCTTCGGTACTTTCGGGTACGAGCAGTACTTC
CASSFGTFGYEQYF
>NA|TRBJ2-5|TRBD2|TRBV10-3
TGTGCCATCAGTGTTGGGGCTAGCGGACAAGAGACCCAGTACTTC
CAISVGASGQETQYF
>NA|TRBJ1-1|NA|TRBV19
TGTGCCAGTAGTGTCAGGGTGGACACTGAAGCTTTCTTT
CASSVRVDTEAFF
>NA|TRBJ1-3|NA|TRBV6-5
TGTGCCAGCAAGCCACCAGGGGCGGGAAACACCATATATTTT
CASKPPGAGNTIYF